This TCR beta chain was documented in a study of blood T cell repertoires in COVID-19. V dropped 4 bases and J dropped 8 bases, with 12 bases sitting between them. The CDR3 sequence is 12 residues long. CDR1 SGDLS and CDR2 YYNGEE come from the germline V gene. Generated by immunoSEQ multiplex PCR, the TCRdb table keeps only in-frame clones and is missing some. This sample yields 85,000 to 90,000 clones, of which around 90% are seen a single time; around 2.3% belongs to the top ten. The rearrangement joins TRBV9 to TRBJ1-2; D might be TRBD1 (5 bases). Sequenced input: peripheral blood. This sequence originates from a human donor with active COVID-19. The donor label of this sample is uncertain. The CDR3 loop is CASSTVGEGYTF. CDR3 sequence (DNA): TGTGCCAGCAGCACAGTAGGGGAAGGCTACACCTTC.